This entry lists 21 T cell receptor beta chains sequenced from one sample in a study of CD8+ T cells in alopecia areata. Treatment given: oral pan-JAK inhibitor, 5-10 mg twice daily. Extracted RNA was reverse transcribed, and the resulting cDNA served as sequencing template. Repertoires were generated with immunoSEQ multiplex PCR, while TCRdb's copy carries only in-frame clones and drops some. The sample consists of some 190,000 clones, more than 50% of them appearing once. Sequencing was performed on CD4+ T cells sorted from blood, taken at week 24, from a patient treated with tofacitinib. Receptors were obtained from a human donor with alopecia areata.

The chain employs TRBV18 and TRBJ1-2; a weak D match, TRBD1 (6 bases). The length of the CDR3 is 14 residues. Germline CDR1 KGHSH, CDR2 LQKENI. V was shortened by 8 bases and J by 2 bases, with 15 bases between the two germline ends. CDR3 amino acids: CASARDIGNYGYTF. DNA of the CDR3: TGTGCCAGCGCCCGGGACATAGGGAACTATGGCTACACCTTC.

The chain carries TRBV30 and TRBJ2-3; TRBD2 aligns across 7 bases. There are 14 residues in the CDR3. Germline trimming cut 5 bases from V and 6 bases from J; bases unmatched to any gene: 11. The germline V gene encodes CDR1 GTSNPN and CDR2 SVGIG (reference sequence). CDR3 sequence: CAWGALAPLDTQYF. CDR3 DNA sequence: TGTGCCTGGGGAGCACTAGCGCCCCTGGATACGCAGTATTTT.

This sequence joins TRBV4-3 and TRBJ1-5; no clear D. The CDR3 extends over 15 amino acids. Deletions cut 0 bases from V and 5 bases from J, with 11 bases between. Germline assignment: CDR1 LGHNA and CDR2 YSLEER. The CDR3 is CASSQDRALDQPQHF. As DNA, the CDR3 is TGCGCCAGCAGCCAAGATCGAGCACTTGATCAGCCCCAGCATTTT.

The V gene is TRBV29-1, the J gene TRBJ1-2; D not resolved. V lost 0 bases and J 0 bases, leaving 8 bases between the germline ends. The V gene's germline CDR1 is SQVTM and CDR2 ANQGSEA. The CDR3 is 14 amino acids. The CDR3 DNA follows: TGCAGCGTTGAAGAGGGTATAGCTAACTATGGCTACACCTTC. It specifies CSVEEGIANYGYTF.

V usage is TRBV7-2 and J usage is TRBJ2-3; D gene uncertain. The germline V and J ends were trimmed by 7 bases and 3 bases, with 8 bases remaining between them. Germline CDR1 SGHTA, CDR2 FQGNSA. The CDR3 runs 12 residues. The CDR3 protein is CASTPTTDTQYF. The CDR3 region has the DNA TGTGCCAGCACCCCGACGACAGATACGCAGTATTTT.

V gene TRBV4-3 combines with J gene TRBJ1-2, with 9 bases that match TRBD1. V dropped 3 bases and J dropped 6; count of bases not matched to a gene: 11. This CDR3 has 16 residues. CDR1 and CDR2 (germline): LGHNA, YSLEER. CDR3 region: CASSHTDRDRVDGYTF. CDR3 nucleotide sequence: TGCGCCAGCAGCCACACCGACCGGGACAGGGTGGATGGCTACACCTTC.

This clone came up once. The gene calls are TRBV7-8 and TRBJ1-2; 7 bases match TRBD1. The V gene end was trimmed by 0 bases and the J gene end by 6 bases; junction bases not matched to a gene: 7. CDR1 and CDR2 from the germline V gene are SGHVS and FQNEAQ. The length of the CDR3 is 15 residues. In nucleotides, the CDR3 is TGTGCCAGCAGCTTAGCGACAGGGCGGATTGATGGCTACACCTTC. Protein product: CASSLATGRIDGYTF.

CDR3: CASSVSGQGASDTQYF. CDR3 sequence (DNA): TGTGCCAGCAGCGTAAGTGGACAGGGGGCCTCAGATACGCAGTATTTT. The rearrangement links TRBV9 to TRBJ2-3; 11 bases agree with TRBD1. This CDR3 is 16 amino acids long. The V and J ends lost 1 base and 4 bases, in that order; junction bases with no gene match: 5. Germline-derived CDR1 and CDR2 are SGDLS and YYNGEE.

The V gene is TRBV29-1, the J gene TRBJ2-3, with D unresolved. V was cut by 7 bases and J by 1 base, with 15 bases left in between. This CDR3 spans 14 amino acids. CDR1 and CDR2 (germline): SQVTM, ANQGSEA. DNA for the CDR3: TGCAGCGCCGGTCCGTTGCTAGGCACAGATACGCAGTATTTT. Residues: CSAGPLLGTDTQYF.

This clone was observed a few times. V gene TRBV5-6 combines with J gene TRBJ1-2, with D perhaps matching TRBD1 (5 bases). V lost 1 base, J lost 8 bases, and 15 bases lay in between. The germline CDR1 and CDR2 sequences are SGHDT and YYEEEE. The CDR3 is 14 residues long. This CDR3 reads CASSLNGGGEGYTF. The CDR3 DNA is TGTGCCAGCAGCTTGAACGGGGGTGGAGAGGGCTACACCTTC.

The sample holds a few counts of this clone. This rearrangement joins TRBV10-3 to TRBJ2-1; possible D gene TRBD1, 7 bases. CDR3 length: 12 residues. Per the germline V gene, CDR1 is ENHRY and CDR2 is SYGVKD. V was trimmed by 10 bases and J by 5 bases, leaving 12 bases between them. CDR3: CASGTANNEQFF. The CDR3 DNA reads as TGTGCCAGCGGGACAGCCAACAATGAGCAGTTCTTC.

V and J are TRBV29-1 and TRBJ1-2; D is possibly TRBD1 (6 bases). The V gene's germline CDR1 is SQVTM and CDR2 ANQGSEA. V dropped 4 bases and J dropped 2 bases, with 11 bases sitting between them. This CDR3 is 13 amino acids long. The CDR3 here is CSVASGHNYGYTF. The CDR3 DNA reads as TGCAGCGTTGCCTCGGGACACAACTATGGCTACACCTTC.

In DNA form, the CDR3 reads TGTGCCAGCAGCCTTCCGGGACAGAACACCGGGGAGCTGTTTTTT. Its translation is CASSLPGQNTGELFF. The chain couples TRBV5-6 to TRBJ2-2, with TRBD1 as a possible D gene (6 bases). From germline, CDR1 is SGHDT and CDR2 YYEEEE. The CDR3 runs 15 residues. Trimming pared 4 bases from V and 1 base from J, leaving 11 bases between. Full variable domain (rest looked up from reference TRBV5-6 and TRBJ2-2): DAGVTQSPTHLIKTRGQQVTLRCSPKSGHDTVSWYQQALGQGPQFIFQYYEEEERQRGNFPDRFSGHQFPNYSSELNVNALLLGDSALYLCASSLPGQNTGELFFGEGSRLTVL.

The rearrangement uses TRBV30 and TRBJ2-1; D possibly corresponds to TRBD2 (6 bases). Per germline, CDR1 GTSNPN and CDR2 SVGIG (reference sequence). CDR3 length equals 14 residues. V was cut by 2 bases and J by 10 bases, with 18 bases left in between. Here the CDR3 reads CAWSWDSPKGEQFF. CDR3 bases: TGTGCCTGGAGTTGGGACTCTCCGAAGGGGGAGCAGTTCTTC.

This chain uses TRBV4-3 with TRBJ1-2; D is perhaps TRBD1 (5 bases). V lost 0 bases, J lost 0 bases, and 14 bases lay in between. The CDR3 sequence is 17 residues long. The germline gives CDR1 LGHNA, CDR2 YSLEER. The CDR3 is CASSQEDRDSANYGYTF. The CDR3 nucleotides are TGCGCCAGCAGCCAAGAAGACAGAGACTCAGCTAACTATGGCTACACCTTC.

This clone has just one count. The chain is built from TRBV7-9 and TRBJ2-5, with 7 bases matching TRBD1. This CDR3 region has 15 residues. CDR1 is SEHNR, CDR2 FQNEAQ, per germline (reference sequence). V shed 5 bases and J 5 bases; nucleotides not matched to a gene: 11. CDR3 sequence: CASSPDRRRRETQYF. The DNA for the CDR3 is TGTGCCAGCAGCCCGGACAGGAGGAGAAGGGAGACCCAGTACTTC. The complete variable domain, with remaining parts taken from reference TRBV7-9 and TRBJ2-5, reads DTGVSQNPRHKITKRGQNVTFRCDPISEHNRLYWYRQTLGQGPEFLTYFQNEAQLEKSRLLSDRFSAERPKGSFSTLEIQRTEQGDSAMYLCASSPDRRRRETQYFGPGTRLLVL.

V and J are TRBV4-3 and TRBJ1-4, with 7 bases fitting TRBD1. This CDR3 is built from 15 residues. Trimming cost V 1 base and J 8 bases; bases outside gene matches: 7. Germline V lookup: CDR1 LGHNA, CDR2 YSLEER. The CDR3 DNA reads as TGCGCCAGCAGCCAAGGTACAGGACAGGTAGAAAAACTGTTTTTT. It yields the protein CASSQGTGQVEKLFF.

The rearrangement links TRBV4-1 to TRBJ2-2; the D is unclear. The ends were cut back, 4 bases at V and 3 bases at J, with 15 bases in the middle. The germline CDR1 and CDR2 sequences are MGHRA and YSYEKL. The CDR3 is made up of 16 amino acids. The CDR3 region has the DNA TGCGCCAGCAGCCCTATCGGGCAGTCAGACACCGGGGAGCTGTTTTTT. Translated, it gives CASSPIGQSDTGELFF.

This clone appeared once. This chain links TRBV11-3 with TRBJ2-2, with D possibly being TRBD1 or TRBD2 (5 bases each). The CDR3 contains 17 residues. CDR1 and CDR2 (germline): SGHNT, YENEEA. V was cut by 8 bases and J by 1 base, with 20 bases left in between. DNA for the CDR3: TGTGCCAGCCTAGGACGAACGGGACGGATGAACACCGGGGAGCTGTTTTTT. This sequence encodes CASLGRTGRMNTGELFF.

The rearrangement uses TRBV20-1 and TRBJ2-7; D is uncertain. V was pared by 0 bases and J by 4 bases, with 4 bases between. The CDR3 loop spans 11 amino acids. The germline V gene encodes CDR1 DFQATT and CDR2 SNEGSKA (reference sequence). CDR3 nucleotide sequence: TGCAGTGCTAGAGAAATGTACGAGCAGTACTTC. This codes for CSAREMYEQYF.

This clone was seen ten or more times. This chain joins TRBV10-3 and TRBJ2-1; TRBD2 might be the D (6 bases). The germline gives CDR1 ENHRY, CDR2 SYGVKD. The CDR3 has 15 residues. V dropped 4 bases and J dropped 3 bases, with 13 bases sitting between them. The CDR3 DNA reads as TGTGCCATCAGTGGGGGGGATAGGAACTACAATGAGCAGTTCTTC. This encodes CAISGGDRNYNEQFF.